This T cell receptor beta chain was documented in a study of blood T cell repertoires in COVID-19. The wider study: Nucleic acid was either cDNA or gDNA, and it came from T cells, B-cell-depleted T cells, or PBMCs.

In the source study's methods: The authors estimated nucleated cell counts from reference gene primer amplification. Here immunoSEQ multiplex PCR was the method, and the copy in TCRdb shows in-frame clones only, minus some. V and J calls and clone size follow that table, whereas D and trimming were derived from the DNA. The table lists about 230,000 clones, 65% to 90% of them singletons. V lost 11 bases to trimming and J lost 1 base, with 11 bases between them. The CDR3 contains 13 residues. Germline V gene lookup returns CDR1 LNHDA and CDR2 SQIVND (reference sequence). The source of this sequence is a woman aged 45-65 years with acute or convalescent COVID-19. The chain is built from TRBV19 and TRBJ2-2; D may be TRBD1 (6 bases). The material sequenced was peripheral blood. CDR3 sequence reads: CAGSGVNTGELFF. The CDR3 nucleotides are TGTGCCGGATCAGGGGTGAACACCGGGGAGCTGTTTTTT.